A selection of T cell receptor beta chains follows, all from one sample in a study of blood T cell repertoires in COVID-19. Sequencing used immunoSEQ multiplex PCR; TCRdb keeps in-frame clones, though not all of them. The table lists 110,000 to 150,000 clones, roughly 85% of them singletons. Input material: peripheral blood. These receptor sequences come from a man over 45 with acute or convalescent COVID-19. The CDR3 runs from the conserved cysteine through the conserved F or W. A D gene is named only where the DNA matches it firmly. Rows may omit the clone size; those that give it use once, few, many or a size class.

cdr3_aa: CAIRSHGNEQFF; cdr3_nt: TGTGCCATCAGGTCACATGGCAATGAGCAGTTCTTC; v_call: TRBV6-6; clone_size: -; d_call: -; j_call: TRBJ2-1
cdr3_aa: CASRKDSEKLFF; cdr3_nt: TGTGCCAGTAGGAAGGACAGCGAAAAACTGTTTTTT; v_call: TRBV19; clone_size: -; d_call: -; j_call: TRBJ1-4
cdr3_aa: CASMAGGAYEQYF; cdr3_nt: TGTGCCAGTATGGCGGGGGGCGCATACGAGCAGTACTTC; v_call: TRBV6-5; clone_size: -; d_call: TRBD2; j_call: TRBJ2-7
cdr3_aa: CASSYQGDVNEKLFF; cdr3_nt: TGCGCCAGCAGCTACCAGGGGGATGTGAATGAAAAACTGTTTTTT; v_call: TRBV5-1; clone_size: -; d_call: TRBD1; j_call: TRBJ1-4
cdr3_aa: CASSRSGSTDTQYF; cdr3_nt: TGTGCCAGCAGCCGTAGCGGGAGCACAGATACGCAGTATTTT; v_call: TRBV7-3; clone_size: many; d_call: TRBD2; j_call: TRBJ2-3
cdr3_aa: CASSPSDSLNYGYTF; cdr3_nt: TGTGCCAGCAGCCCTTCGGACAGCCTTAACTATGGCTACACCTTC; v_call: TRBV7-2; clone_size: -; d_call: -; j_call: TRBJ1-2
cdr3_aa: CASSPSGGDTDTQYF; cdr3_nt: TGTGCCAGCTCACCATCGGGAGGGGACACAGATACGCAGTATTTT; v_call: TRBV18; clone_size: many; d_call: TRBD2; j_call: TRBJ2-3
cdr3_aa: CASSQGKYGLMNTEAFF; cdr3_nt: TGCGCCAGCAGCCAAGGAAAGTACGGACTGATGAACACTGAAGCTTTCTTT; v_call: TRBV4-1; clone_size: -; d_call: -; j_call: TRBJ1-1
cdr3_aa: CASSTEYNSPLHF; cdr3_nt: TGCGCCAGCAGCACAGAATATAATTCACCCCTCCACTTT; v_call: TRBV10-2; clone_size: -; d_call: -; j_call: TRBJ1-6
cdr3_aa: CASSIPQGALYGYTF; cdr3_nt: TGTGCCAGTAGTATCCCCCAGGGGGCATTATATGGCTACACCTTC; v_call: TRBV19; clone_size: -; d_call: TRBD1; j_call: TRBJ1-2
cdr3_aa: CASQPGLNNADTEAFF; cdr3_nt: TGCGCCAGTCAACCGGGACTGAACAACGCGGACACTGAAGCTTTCTTT; v_call: TRBV5-1; clone_size: -; d_call: -; j_call: TRBJ1-1
cdr3_aa: CASSSYSGTAFNTEAFF; cdr3_nt: TGTGCCAGCAGCTCCTATTCTGGGACAGCTTTTAACACTGAAGCTTTCTTT; v_call: TRBV11-3; clone_size: few; d_call: TRBD1; j_call: TRBJ1-1
cdr3_aa: CASSRQGAIGYTF; cdr3_nt: TGTGCCAGCAGTCGACAGGGGGCGATTGGCTACACCTTC; v_call: TRBV6-5; clone_size: -; d_call: TRBD1; j_call: TRBJ1-2
cdr3_aa: CASSDDGTGLYNEQFF; cdr3_nt: TGCGCCAGCAGTGACGACGGGACAGGACTCTACAATGAGCAGTTCTTC; v_call: TRBV10-1; clone_size: -; d_call: TRBD1; j_call: TRBJ2-1